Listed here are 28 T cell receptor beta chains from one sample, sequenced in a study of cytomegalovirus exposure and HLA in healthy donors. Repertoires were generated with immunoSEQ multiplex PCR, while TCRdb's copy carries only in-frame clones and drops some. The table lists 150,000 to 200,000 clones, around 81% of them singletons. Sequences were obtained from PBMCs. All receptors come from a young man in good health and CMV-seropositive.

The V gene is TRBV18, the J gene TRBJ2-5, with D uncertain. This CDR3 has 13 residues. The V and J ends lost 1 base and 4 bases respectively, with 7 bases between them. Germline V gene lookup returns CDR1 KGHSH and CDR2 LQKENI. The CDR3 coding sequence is TGTGCCAGCTCACCACGCCTTAGAGAGACCCAGTACTTC. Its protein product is CASSPRLRETQYF.

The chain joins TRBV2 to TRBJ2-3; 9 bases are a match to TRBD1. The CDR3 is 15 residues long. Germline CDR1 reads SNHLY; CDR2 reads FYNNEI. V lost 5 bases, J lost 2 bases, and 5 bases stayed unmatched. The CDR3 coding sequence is TGTGCCAGCAGTTACAGGGGGCGGGACACAGATACGCAGTATTTT. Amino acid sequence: CASSYRGRDTDTQYF.

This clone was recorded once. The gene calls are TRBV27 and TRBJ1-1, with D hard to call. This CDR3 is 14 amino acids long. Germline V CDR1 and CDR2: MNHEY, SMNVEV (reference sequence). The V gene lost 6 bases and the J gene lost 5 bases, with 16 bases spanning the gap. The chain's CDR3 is CASSPLLGGTEAFF. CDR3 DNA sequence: TGTGCCAGCAGCCCCCTGCTGGGAGGGACTGAAGCTTTCTTT.

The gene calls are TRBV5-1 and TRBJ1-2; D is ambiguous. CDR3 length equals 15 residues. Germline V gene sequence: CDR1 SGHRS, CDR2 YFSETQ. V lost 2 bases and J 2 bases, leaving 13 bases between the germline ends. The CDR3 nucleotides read TGCGCCAGCAGCTTAACGCCCGGGTCGAACTATGGCTACACCTTC. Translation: CASSLTPGSNYGYTF.

The CDR3 loop is CASSRGPGHTQYF. The CDR3 nucleotides read TGTGCCAGCAGCCGCGGCCCAGGGCATACGCAGTATTTT. The chain couples TRBV7-6 to TRBJ2-3, with D maybe TRBD1 (5 bases). From germline, CDR1 is SGHVS and CDR2 FNYEAQ. This CDR3 spans 13 amino acids. V was cut by 5 bases and J by 7 bases, with 13 bases left in between.

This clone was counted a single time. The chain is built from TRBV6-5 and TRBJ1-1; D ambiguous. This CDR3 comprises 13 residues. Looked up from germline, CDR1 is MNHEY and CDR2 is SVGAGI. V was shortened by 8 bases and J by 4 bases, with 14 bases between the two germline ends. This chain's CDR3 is CASEKEGGTEAFF. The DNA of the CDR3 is TGTGCCAGCGAGAAAGAGGGCGGCACTGAAGCTTTCTTT.

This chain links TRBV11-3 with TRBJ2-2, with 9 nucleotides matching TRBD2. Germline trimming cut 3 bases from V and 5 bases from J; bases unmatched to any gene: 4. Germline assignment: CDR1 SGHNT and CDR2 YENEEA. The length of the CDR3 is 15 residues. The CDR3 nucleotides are TGTGCCAGCAGCTTGGGCGGGGGGGAAACCGGGGAGCTGTTTTTT. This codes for CASSLGGGETGELFF.

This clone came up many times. CDR3: CASSYPGDYTF. DNA for the CDR3: TGTGCCAGCAGTTATCCGGGAGACTACACCTTC. The chain is built from TRBV6-1 and TRBJ1-2; no reliable D call. With 5 bases removed from V and 10 bases from J, the gap between germline ends came to 11 bases. Germline V gene sequence: CDR1 MNHNS, CDR2 SASEGT. The CDR3 consists of 11 residues.

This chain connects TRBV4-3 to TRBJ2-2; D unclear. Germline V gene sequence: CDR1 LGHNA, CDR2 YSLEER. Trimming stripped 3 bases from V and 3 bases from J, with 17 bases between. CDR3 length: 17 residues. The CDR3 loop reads CASSQLSAGWDTGELFF. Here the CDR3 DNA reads TGCGCCAGCAGCCAGTTATCGGCAGGCTGGGACACCGGGGAGCTGTTTTTT.

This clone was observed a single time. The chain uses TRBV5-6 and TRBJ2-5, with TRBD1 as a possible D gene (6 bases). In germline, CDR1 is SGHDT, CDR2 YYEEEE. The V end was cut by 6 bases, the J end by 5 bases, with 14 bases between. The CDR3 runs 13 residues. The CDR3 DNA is TGTGCCAGCACCAGGGGAGAACGGGAGACCCAGTACTTC. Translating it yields CASTRGERETQYF.

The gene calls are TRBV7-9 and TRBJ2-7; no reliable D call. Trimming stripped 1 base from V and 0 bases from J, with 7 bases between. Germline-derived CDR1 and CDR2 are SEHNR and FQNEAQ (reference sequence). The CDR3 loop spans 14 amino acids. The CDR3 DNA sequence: TGTGCCAGCAGCTTAGGCGCTCCCTCCTACGAGCAGTACTTC. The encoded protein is CASSLGAPSYEQYF.

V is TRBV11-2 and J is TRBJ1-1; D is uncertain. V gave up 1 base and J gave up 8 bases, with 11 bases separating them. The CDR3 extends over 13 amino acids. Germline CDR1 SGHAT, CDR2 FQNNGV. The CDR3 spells CASSLGSTGEAFF. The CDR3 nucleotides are TGTGCCAGCAGCTTAGGATCGACGGGAGAAGCTTTCTTT.

CDR3 loop: CASSVVGMGGYTF. The CDR3 bases are TGTGCCAGCAGCGTAGTCGGGATGGGGGGCTACACCTTC. The chain has TRBV9 and TRBJ1-2, with no clear D. CDR1 and CDR2 (germline): SGDLS, YYNGEE. V lost 0 bases to trimming and J lost 8 bases, with 11 bases between them. The CDR3 sequence is 13 residues long.

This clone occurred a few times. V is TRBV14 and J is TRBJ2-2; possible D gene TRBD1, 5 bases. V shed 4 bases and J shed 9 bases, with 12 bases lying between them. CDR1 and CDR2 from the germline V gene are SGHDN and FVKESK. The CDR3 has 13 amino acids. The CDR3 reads CASSRVDSWELFF. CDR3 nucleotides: TGTGCCAGCAGCCGGGTAGACAGTTGGGAGCTGTTTTTT.

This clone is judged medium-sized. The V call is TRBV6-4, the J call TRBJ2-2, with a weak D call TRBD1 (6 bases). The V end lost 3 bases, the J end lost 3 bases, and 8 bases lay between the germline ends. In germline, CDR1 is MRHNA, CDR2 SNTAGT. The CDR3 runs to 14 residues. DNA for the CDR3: TGTGCCAGCAGTGAGGGGGCCGACACCGGGGAGCTGTTTTTT. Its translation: CASSEGADTGELFF.

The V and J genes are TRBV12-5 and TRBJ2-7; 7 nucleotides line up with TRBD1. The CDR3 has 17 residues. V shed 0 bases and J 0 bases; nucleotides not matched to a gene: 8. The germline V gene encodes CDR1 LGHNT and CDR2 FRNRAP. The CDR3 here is CASGLVPGTAASYEQYF. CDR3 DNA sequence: TGTGCTAGTGGTTTGGTCCCGGGGACAGCAGCCTCCTACGAGCAGTACTTC.

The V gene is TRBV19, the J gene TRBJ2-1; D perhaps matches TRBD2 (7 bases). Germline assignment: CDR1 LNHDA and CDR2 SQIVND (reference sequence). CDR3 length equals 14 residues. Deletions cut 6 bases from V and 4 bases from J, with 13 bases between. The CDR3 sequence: CASRAAGAYNEQFF. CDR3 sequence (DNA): TGTGCCAGTAGGGCCGCGGGGGCGTACAATGAGCAGTTCTTC.

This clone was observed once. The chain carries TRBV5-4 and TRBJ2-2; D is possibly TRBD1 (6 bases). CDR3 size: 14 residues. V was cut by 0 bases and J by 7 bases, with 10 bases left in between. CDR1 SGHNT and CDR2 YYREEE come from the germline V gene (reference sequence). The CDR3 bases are TGTGCCAGCAGCTTGGTGGGGGCGGGCGGGGAGCTGTTTTTT. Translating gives CASSLVGAGGELFF.

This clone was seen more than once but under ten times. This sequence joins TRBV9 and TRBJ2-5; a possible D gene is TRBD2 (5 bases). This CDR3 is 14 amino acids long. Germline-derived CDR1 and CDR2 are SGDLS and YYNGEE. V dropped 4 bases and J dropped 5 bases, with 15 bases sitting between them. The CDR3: CASSPGVAGETQYF. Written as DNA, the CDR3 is TGTGCCAGCAGCCCCGGGGTAGCTGGGGAGACCCAGTACTTC.

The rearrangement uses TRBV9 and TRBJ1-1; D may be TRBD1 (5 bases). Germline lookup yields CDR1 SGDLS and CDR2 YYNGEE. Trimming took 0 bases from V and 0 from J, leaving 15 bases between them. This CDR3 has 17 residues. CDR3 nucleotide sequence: TGTGCCAGCAGCGTAGAAAAGGGGAACATTATGAACACTGAAGCTTTCTTT. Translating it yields CASSVEKGNIMNTEAFF.

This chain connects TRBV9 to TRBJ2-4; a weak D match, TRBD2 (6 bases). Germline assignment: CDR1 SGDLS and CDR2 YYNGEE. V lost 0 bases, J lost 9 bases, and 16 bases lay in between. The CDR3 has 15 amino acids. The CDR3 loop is CASSVEIGGGGIQYF. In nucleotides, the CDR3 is TGTGCCAGCAGCGTAGAGATCGGGGGTGGAGGCATTCAGTACTTC.

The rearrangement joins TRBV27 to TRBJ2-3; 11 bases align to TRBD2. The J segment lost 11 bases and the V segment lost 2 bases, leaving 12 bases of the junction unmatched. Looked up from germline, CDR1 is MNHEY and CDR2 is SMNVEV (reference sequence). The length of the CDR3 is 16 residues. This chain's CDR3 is CASSLGGLAGGSRQYF. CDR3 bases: TGTGCCAGCAGTTTAGGAGGGCTAGCGGGGGGCTCCCGGCAGTATTTT.

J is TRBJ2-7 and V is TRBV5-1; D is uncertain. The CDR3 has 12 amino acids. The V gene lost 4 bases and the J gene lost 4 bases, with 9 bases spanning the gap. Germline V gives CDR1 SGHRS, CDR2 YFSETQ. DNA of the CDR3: TGCGCCAGCAGCGCAGACTTATACGAGCAGTACTTC. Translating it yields CASSADLYEQYF.

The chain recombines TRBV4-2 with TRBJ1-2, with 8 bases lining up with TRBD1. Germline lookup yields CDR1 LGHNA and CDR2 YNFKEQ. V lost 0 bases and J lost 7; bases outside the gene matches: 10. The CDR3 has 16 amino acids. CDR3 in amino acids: CASSQDGSTGAVGYTF. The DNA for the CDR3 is TGTGCCAGCAGCCAAGATGGTTCGACAGGGGCGGTTGGCTACACCTTC.

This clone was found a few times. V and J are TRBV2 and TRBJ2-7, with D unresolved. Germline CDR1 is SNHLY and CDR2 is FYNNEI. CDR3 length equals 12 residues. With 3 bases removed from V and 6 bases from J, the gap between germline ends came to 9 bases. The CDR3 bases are TGTGCCAGCAGTGAGGGCAGGCGCGAGCAGTACTTC. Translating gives CASSEGRREQYF. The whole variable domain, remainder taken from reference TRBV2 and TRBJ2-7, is EPEVTQTPSHQVTQMGQEVILRCVPISNHLYFYWYRQILGQKVEFLVSFYNNEISEKSEIFDDQFSVERPDGSNFTLKIRSTKLEDSAMYFCASSEGRREQYFGPGTRLTVT.

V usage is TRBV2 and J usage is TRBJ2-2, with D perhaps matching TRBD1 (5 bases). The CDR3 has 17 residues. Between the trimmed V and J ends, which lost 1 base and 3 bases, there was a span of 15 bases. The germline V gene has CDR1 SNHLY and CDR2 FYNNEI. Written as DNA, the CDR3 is TGTGCCAGCAGTGAAGGCCCTACAGGATACGACACCGGGGAGCTGTTTTTT. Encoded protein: CASSEGPTGYDTGELFF.

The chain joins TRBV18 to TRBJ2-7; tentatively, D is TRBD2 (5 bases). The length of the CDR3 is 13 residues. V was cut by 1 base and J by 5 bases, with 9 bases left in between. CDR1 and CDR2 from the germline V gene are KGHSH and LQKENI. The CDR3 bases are TGTGCCAGCTCACCACGAGGGTTCCACGAGCAGTACTTC. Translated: CASSPRGFHEQYF.

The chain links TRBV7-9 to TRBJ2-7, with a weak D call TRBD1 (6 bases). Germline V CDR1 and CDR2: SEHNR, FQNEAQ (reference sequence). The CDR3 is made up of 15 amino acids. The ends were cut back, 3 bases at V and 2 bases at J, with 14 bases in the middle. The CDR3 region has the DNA TGTGCCAGCAGCTTCCCCACAGGGTGGACCTACGAGCAGTACTTC. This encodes CASSFPTGWTYEQYF.